This TCR beta chain was recovered during a study of blood T cells in healthy people across ages. The overall study: Template switching recovered approximately one barcoded beta molecule for every two T cells.

The CDR3 totals 13 residues. Germline V lookup: CDR1 SGHDN, CDR2 FVKESK. Deletions cut 1 base from V and 9 bases from J, with 10 bases between. The study isolated at least 6.5 million PBMCs from each sample. Primers used in a second PCR of about 7 to 12 cycles were a sample-barcoded 5' primer and a J-beta primer mix. MiXCR was run by TCRdb on the 5' RACE reads, yielding one entry per CDR3 protein. Of 1.5 million to 2 million distinct CDR3 sequences in the sample, 28% were seen once. This clonotype was seen only a few times. The clonotype originates from a woman in her twenties or thirties in good health. The sequenced sample consisted of blood. The chain employs TRBV14 and TRBJ1-5; D is undetermined. In DNA form, the CDR3 reads TGTGCCAGCAGCCAAGGGGTCCCCGGGCCCCAGCATTTT. This codes for CASSQGVPGPQHF.